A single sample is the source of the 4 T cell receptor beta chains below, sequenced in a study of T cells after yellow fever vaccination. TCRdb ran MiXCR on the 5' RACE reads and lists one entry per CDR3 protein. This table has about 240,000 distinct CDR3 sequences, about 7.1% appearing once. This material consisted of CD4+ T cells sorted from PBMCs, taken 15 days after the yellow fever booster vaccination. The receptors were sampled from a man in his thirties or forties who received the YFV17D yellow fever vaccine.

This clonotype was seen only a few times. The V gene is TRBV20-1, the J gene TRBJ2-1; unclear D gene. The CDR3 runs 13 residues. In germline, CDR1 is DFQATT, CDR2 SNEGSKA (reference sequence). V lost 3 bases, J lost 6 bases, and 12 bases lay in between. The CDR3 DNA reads TGCAGTGCTAGTGGTTGGGTCGGCAATGAGCAGTTCTTC. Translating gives CSASGWVGNEQFF.

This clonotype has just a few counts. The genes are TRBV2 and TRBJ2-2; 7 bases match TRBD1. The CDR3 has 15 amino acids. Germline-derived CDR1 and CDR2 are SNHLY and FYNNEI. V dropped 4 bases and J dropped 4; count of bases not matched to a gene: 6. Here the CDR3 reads CASSGQGSTTGELFF. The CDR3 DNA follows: TGTGCCAGCAGTGGACAGGGTTCGACCACCGGGGAGCTGTTTTTT.

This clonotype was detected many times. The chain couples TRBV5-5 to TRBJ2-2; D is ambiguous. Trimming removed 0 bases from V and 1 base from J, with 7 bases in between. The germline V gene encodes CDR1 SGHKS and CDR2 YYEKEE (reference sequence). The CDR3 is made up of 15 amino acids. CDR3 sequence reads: CASSLAGQNTGELFF. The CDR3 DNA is TGTGCCAGCAGCTTGGCAGGCCAGAACACCGGGGAGCTGTTTTTT.

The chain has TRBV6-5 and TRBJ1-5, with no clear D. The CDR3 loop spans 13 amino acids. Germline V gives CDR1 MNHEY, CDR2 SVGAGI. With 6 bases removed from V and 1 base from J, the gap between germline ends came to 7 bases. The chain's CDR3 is CASRGTSNQPQHF. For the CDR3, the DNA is TGTGCCAGCAGGGGCACCAGCAATCAGCCCCAGCATTTT.